This T cell receptor beta chain is from a study of CD8+ T cells in alopecia areata. Sequencing used cDNA as its template, made by extracting RNA and reverse transcribing it. Only in-frame clones appear in the TCRdb table, and some are missing; sequencing was by immunoSEQ multiplex PCR. The table has about 140,000 clones, around two thirds seen once. The CDR3 loop spans 16 amino acids. The ends lost 5 bases at V and 5 bases at J; junction bases unmatched: 8. CDR1 and CDR2 (germline): SEHNR, FQNEAQ (reference sequence). This TCR was sampled from a human donor in good health. The chain joins TRBV7-9 to TRBJ2-5, with TRBD2 identical over 13 bases. The sequenced sample consisted of CD8+ T cells sorted from blood. The CDR3 spells CASSNAPLAGGETQYF. The CDR3 DNA reads as TGTGCCAGCAGCAACGCCCCACTAGCGGGAGGGGAGACCCAGTACTTC.